Given below is one T cell receptor (beta chain) in context. Antigen specificity is unknown. Sequence data for DNA of cultured CD4+ T cells were generated by the Oncomine TCR Beta short-read assay. Each CDR3 protein gets one entry after TCRdb re-called the PCR reads with MiXCR. This table holds approximately 9,300 distinct CDR3 sequences, approximately 60% found once. The data stem from a study of vaccination and CD4 T cells after COVID-19. J gave up 1 base and V 0 bases, and 5 bases lay outside the gene matches. CDR3 size: 17 residues. Per germline, CDR1 SGHAT and CDR2 FQNNGV. Treatment here: roughly 10-day PBMC culture with coronavirus spike peptide pools or control peptides (ViraFEST assay). Collection of the unexposed donor's CD4+ T cells took place before the COVID-19 pandemic (2011-2018).

The material sequenced was CD4+ T cells from blood, cultured in vitro. This clonotype was obtained from a human donor in good health. The gene calls are TRBV11-2 and TRBJ2-3; the match to TRBD2 covers 9 bases. CDR3 DNA sequence: TGTGCCAGCAGCTTAGACCTTTGGACTAGCGGCACAGATACGCAGTATTTT. Amino acids: CASSLDLWTSGTDTQYF.